Listed here are 25 T cell receptor beta chains from one sample, sequenced in a study of identical twins. TCRdb re-called the 5' RACE reads through MiXCR, storing one row per CDR3 protein. The profile shows some 730,000 distinct CDR3 sequences, about 20% of them singletons. These sequences were also reported in another study, on T cells expressing NK-cell markers.

The sequencing sample was made of PBMCs. The receptors were sampled from a woman younger than 35 in good health.

The V and J genes are TRBV20-1 and TRBJ2-5, with D possibly matching TRBD2 (6 bases). Trimming pared 5 bases from V and 4 bases from J, leaving 20 bases between. The CDR3 consists of 15 residues. The germline CDR1 and CDR2 sequences are DFQATT and SNEGSKA (reference sequence). In DNA, the CDR3 is TGCAGTGCTGCCCCCGTGGGGCGGGGAGGAGAGACCCAGTACTTC. Amino acids: CSAAPVGRGGETQYF.

This chain links TRBV12-3 or TRBV12-4 with TRBJ2-7; no clear D gene. CDR3 length: 13 residues. V lost 10 bases, J lost 6 bases, and 19 bases lay in between. CDR3 loop: CATCISNSVEQYF. Written as DNA, the CDR3 is TGTGCCACCTGCATTAGCAACTCTGTCGAGCAGTACTTC.

This clonotype turned up a few times. The chain joins TRBV7-8 to TRBJ1-1; no clear D gene. The CDR3 totals 13 residues. CDR1 is SGHVS, CDR2 FQNEAQ, per germline. Trimming removed 5 bases from V and 9 bases from J, with 16 bases in between. The CDR3 region has the DNA TGTGCCAGCAGCCCCGCCAAAGGGCTAAAAGCTTTCTTT. This translates into CASSPAKGLKAFF.

The chain couples TRBV12-3 or TRBV12-4 to TRBJ2-7; D remains unclear. This CDR3 has 15 amino acids. V lost 4 bases, J lost 0 bases, and 13 bases lay in between. The CDR3 nucleotides are TGTGCCAGCAGTTCGACCGACGGGCGCTCCTACGAGCAGTACTTC. Translating it yields CASSSTDGRSYEQYF.

In its sample, this clonotype was seen a few times. The chain joins TRBV20-1 to TRBJ1-1; a possible D gene is TRBD1 (6 bases). CDR1 is DFQATT, CDR2 SNEGSKA, per germline (reference sequence). Trimming left V 5 bases short and J 6 bases short, with 19 bases between. The CDR3 consists of 14 residues. The CDR3 DNA reads as TGCAGTGCTTTTTCTCCAACAGGGAGGGCTGAAGCTTTCTTT. Residues: CSAFSPTGRAEAFF.

J is TRBJ2-7 and V is TRBV20-1, with a possible D match to TRBD2 (6 bases). The CDR3 is made up of 15 amino acids. Between the trimmed V and J ends, which lost 6 bases and 7 bases, there was a span of 25 bases. Looked up from germline, CDR1 is DFQATT and CDR2 is SNEGSKA (reference sequence). The DNA for the CDR3 is TGCAGTGCCCACCCCTGGCGGGGAGGCCCCTGGGAGCAGTACTTC. Translated, it gives CSAHPWRGGPWEQYF.

The rearrangement uses TRBV6-1 and TRBJ1-1; D may be TRBD1 (5 bases). The CDR3 covers 15 residues. Germline values: CDR1 MNHNS, CDR2 SASEGT. V was cut by 4 bases and J by 0 bases, with 12 bases left in between. CDR3 DNA sequence: TGTGCCAGCAGTGCTTCCGGGACTGTGAACACTGAAGCTTTCTTT. Translated: CASSASGTVNTEAFF.

The genes are TRBV20-1 and TRBJ1-6, with D possibly being TRBD1 (5 bases). This CDR3 has 12 residues. Trimming shortened V by 2 bases and J by 14 bases, and 13 bases separated the two germline ends. Germline V gene sequence: CDR1 DFQATT, CDR2 SNEGSKA (reference sequence). The CDR3 sequence is CSARSKGPALHF. The CDR3 DNA follows: TGCAGTGCTAGATCCAAGGGGCCTGCCCTCCACTTT.

J is TRBJ1-4 and V is TRBV10-3; D call uncertain. With 8 bases removed from V and 5 bases from J, the gap between germline ends came to 12 bases. The CDR3 contains 13 residues. From germline, CDR1 is ENHRY and CDR2 SYGVKD. CDR3 nucleotide sequence: TGTGCCATCTCGGACGGTCGAAATGAAAAACTGTTTTTT. Translated: CAISDGRNEKLFF.

J is TRBJ2-7 and V is TRBV29-1; TRBD1 might be the D (6 bases). The germline CDR1 and CDR2 sequences are SQVTM and ANQGSEA. Deletions cut 2 bases from V and 3 bases from J, with 11 bases between. This CDR3 comprises 13 residues. CDR3 DNA: TGCAGCGTTGAATCCAGGGGCGACTACGAGCAGTACTTC. It codes for CSVESRGDYEQYF.

This clonotype has a handful of counts. The chain employs TRBV24-1 and TRBJ2-5; D could derive from TRBD1 or TRBD2 (6 bases each). Looked up from germline, CDR1 is KGHDR and CDR2 is SFDVKD. There are 17 residues in the CDR3. With 4 bases removed from V and 2 bases from J, the gap between germline ends came to 19 bases. The CDR3 DNA reads as TGTGCCACCAGTGACCGTCTGGGGGCGCGGGGTCAAGAGACCCAGTACTTC. Translated, it gives CATSDRLGARGQETQYF.

V usage is TRBV10-3 and J usage is TRBJ2-7; 7 nucleotides agree with TRBD1. V gave up 2 bases and J gave up 6 bases; unmatched junction bases: 4. The CDR3 loop spans 13 amino acids. From germline, CDR1 is ENHRY and CDR2 SYGVKD. The CDR3 DNA sequence: TGTGCCATCAGTGAGACAGGGGTCGGCGAGCAGTACTTC. The encoded protein is CAISETGVGEQYF.

In this sample, this clonotype turned up many times. This sequence joins TRBV10-3 and TRBJ1-5, with D unresolved. The germline V gene encodes CDR1 ENHRY and CDR2 SYGVKD. There are 13 residues in the CDR3. Trimming took 4 bases from V and 6 from J, leaving 10 bases between them. The CDR3 is CAISAAWTQPQHF. In DNA, the CDR3 is TGTGCCATCAGTGCAGCTTGGACTCAGCCCCAGCATTTT.

The chain recombines TRBV5-1 with TRBJ2-2; 10 nucleotides line up with TRBD2. The CDR3 is made up of 15 amino acids. Germline V lookup: CDR1 SGHRS, CDR2 YFSETQ. With 4 bases clipped from V and 6 bases from J, the junction kept 6 bases outside the gene matches. CDR3 sequence: CASSSGGALSGELFF. The CDR3 DNA reads TGCGCCAGCAGCAGCGGGGGGGCCTTATCCGGGGAGCTGTTTTTT. Based on the CDR3 plus reference TRBV5-1 and TRBJ2-2, the full variable domain is KAGVTQTPRYLIKTRGQQVTLSCSPISGHRSVSWYQQTPGQGLQFLFEYFSETQRNKGNFPGRFSGRQFSNSRSEMNVSTLELGDSALYLCASSSGGALSGELFFGEGSRLTVL.

V and J are TRBV6-2 or TRBV6-3 and TRBJ2-7; a possible D gene is TRBD1 (5 bases). CDR1 and CDR2 (germline): MNHEY, SVGEGT. V lost 8 bases, J lost 4 bases, and 21 bases lay in between. This CDR3 spans 15 amino acids. CDR3 protein: CASSIRAQVNYEQYF. As DNA, the CDR3 is TGTGCCAGCTCGATCAGGGCACAGGTGAATTACGAGCAGTACTTC.

In this sample, this clonotype turned up a few times. The chain has TRBV18 and TRBJ2-1; D might be TRBD1 (6 bases). The CDR3 consists of 16 residues. The germline CDR1 and CDR2 sequences are KGHSH and LQKENI. V lost 3 bases to trimming and J lost 0 bases, with 12 bases between them. CDR3 protein: CASSPMVGGSYNEQFF. As DNA, the CDR3 is TGTGCCAGCTCACCGATGGTAGGGGGCTCCTACAATGAGCAGTTCTTC.

The chain has TRBV5-4 and TRBJ2-3; D remains ambiguous. The germline V and J ends were trimmed by 4 bases and 0 bases, with 15 bases remaining between them. Germline V gene lookup returns CDR1 SGHNT and CDR2 YYREEE (reference sequence). The CDR3 has 16 amino acids. The CDR3 DNA follows: TGTGCCAGCAGCCCGGTGGGGTGGCGAAGCACAGATACGCAGTATTTT. Its translation is CASSPVGWRSTDTQYF. Combining the CDR3 with reference TRBV5-4 and TRBJ2-3 gives the whole variable domain ETGVTQSPTHLIKTRGQQVTLRCSSQSGHNTVSWYQQALGQGPQFIFQYYREEENGRGNFPPRFSGLQFPNYSSELNVNALELDDSALYLCASSPVGWRSTDTQYFGPGTRLTVL.

This clonotype came up a few times. The rearrangement links TRBV12-3 or TRBV12-4 to TRBJ2-1, with D perhaps matching TRBD1 or TRBD2 (5 bases each). With 9 bases removed from V and 1 base from J, the gap between germline ends came to 19 bases. The CDR3 contains 16 residues. The CDR3 is CASTSPFWGSYNEQFF. In nucleotides, the CDR3 is TGTGCCAGTACCTCTCCTTTTTGGGGGTCCTACAATGAGCAGTTCTTC.

V usage is TRBV9 and J usage is TRBJ2-1; D ambiguous. The CDR3 consists of 15 residues. The germline CDR1 and CDR2 sequences are SGDLS and YYNGEE. The V end lost 0 bases, the J end lost 7 bases, and 14 bases lay between the germline ends. The CDR3: CASSVADLVINEQFF. CDR3 nucleotides: TGTGCCAGCAGCGTAGCCGATCTAGTGATTAATGAGCAGTTCTTC.

The J gene is TRBJ2-1, the V gene TRBV7-9, with TRBD2 matching over 12 bases. The CDR3 sequence is 15 residues long. Trimming removed 4 bases from V and 4 bases from J; junction bases left unmatched: 2. The germline CDR1 and CDR2 sequences are SEHNR and FQNEAQ (reference sequence). The CDR3, as DNA: TGTGCCAGCAGCTCGACTAGCGGGAGATACAATGAGCAGTTCTTC. This gives the protein CASSSTSGRYNEQFF. The full variable domain, with the rest looked up from reference TRBV7-9 and TRBJ2-1, is DTGVSQNPRHKITKRGQNVTFRCDPISEHNRLYWYRQTLGQGPEFLTYFQNEAQLEKSRLLSDRFSAERPKGSFSTLEIQRTEQGDSAMYLCASSSTSGRYNEQFFGPGTRLTVL.

The V gene is TRBV20-1, the J gene TRBJ2-7; 9 bases align to TRBD1. V lost 3 bases, J lost 5 bases, and 5 bases stayed unmatched. The CDR3 sequence is 13 residues long. Germline V gene sequence: CDR1 DFQATT, CDR2 SNEGSKA (reference sequence). CDR3 in amino acids: CSASEDRGDEQYF. As DNA, the CDR3 is TGCAGTGCTAGTGAGGACAGGGGCGACGAGCAGTACTTC.

This clonotype turned up a few times. The chain combines TRBV4-3 with TRBJ2-7, with 14 bases fitting TRBD2. Germline V CDR1 and CDR2: LGHNA, YSLEER. The CDR3 contains 16 residues. V was clipped by 0 bases and J by 5 bases; unmatched bases: 3. This CDR3 reads CASSQEGTSGRHEQYF. The CDR3 DNA follows: TGCGCCAGCAGCCAAGAGGGGACTAGCGGGAGACACGAGCAGTACTTC.

The rearrangement links TRBV20-1 to TRBJ2-5; D unclear. With 4 bases removed from V and 1 base from J, the gap between germline ends came to 10 bases. This CDR3 spans 13 amino acids. Germline-derived CDR1 and CDR2 are DFQATT and SNEGSKA (reference sequence). CDR3 in amino acids: CSATLWVQETQYF. CDR3 nucleotides: TGCAGTGCTACCCTGTGGGTCCAAGAGACCCAGTACTTC.

This chain links TRBV27 with TRBJ1-1; D unclear. V shed 7 bases and J shed 1 base, with 10 bases lying between them. Germline CDR1 reads MNHEY; CDR2 reads SMNVEV (reference sequence). CDR3 size: 13 residues. The CDR3 nucleotides are TGTGCCAGCACCCTCGACGGGAACACTGAAGCTTTCTTT. This codes for CASTLDGNTEAFF.

This clonotype came up once. The chain couples TRBV7-9 to TRBJ2-7; D remains unclear. Germline CDR1 reads SEHNR; CDR2 reads FQNEAQ (reference sequence). The CDR3 has 13 residues. V was trimmed by 1 base and J by 7 bases, leaving 11 bases between them. CDR3 DNA sequence: TGTGCCAGCAGCTTAGACCCCGCCAGGGAGCAGTACTTC. Amino acids: CASSLDPAREQYF.